Sequencing of this T cell receptor (beta chain) was carried out in a study of cytomegalovirus exposure and HLA in healthy donors. Study outcomes and limitations: By a later analysis, the bulk of CMV-associated TCR beta chains appeared HLA-restricted. Earlier analysis looked at TCR beta V segments, and most were productive about 90% or about 30% of the time.

Details on this clone: Its antigen is unidentified. Additional DNA sequences in this sample encode the identical CDR3.

The CDR3 totals 14 residues. Trimming cost V 1 base and J 3 bases, with 9 bases left between them. Germline-derived CDR1 and CDR2 are SGHAT and FQNNGV. PCR employed 60 Vbeta and 13 Jbeta primers. Produced via immunoSEQ multiplex PCR; TCRdb's table is partial and in-frame only. The sample lists 120,000 or so clones, 79% occurring once. Among the donors, all were healthy bone marrow donors. Source material: PBMCs. The J gene is TRBJ1-2, the V gene TRBV11-2; a possible D gene is TRBD1 (5 bases). The clonotype originates from a man aged 18 to 30 in good health and CMV-seronegative. CDR3 loop: CASSLGQGDYGYTF. CDR3 in DNA: TGTGCCAGCAGCTTAGGGCAGGGCGACTATGGCTACACCTTC.